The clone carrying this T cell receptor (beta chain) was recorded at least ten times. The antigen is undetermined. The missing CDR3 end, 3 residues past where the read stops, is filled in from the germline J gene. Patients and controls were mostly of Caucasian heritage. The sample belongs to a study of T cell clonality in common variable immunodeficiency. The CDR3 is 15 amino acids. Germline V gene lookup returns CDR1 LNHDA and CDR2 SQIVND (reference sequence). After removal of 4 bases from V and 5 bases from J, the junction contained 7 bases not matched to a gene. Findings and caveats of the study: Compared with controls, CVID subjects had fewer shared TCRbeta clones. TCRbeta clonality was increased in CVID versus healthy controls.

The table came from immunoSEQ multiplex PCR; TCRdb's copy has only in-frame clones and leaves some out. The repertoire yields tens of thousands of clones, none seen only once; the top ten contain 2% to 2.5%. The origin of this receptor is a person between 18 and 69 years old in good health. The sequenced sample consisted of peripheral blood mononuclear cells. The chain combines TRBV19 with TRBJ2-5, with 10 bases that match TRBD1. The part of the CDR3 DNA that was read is TGTGCCAGTAGTAGAGGACAGGGGGATATGGAGACC. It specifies CASSRGQGDMET. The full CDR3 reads CASSRGQGDMETQYF.